The clone carrying this T cell receptor (beta chain) was seen many times. As yet, its antigen is unknown. This entry comes from a study of T cells in Graves' hyperthyroidism and ophthalmopathy. Findings and caveats of the study: In the analysis, a 13 V-J model separated ophthalmopathy from stable hyperthyroidism. The majority of expanded thyroid clonotypes above 0.001 also appeared in blood. It was a median 6.5 months before onset that the model predicted ophthalmopathy.

This CDR3 region has 16 residues. Germline assignment: CDR1 SGHRS and CDR2 YFSETQ. V shed 4 bases and J shed 10 bases, with 23 bases lying between them. TCR beta CDR3 sequences were amplified from RNA transcripts. TCR CDR3 underwent first-round RT-PCR with the HTBI primer set. TCRdb re-called the multiplex PCR reads through MiXCR, storing one row per CDR3 protein. The data show some 250,000 distinct CDR3 sequences, about 14% seen once. Before ophthalmopathy appeared, progressors gave blood at initial hyperthyroidism diagnosis. The clonotype originates from a woman aged 40 to 49 with Graves' hyperthyroidism that later progressed to Graves' ophthalmopathy. The sequenced material came from blood. This chain joins TRBV5-1 and TRBJ1-4, with a weak D call TRBD1 (5 bases). The CDR3, as DNA: TGCGCCAGCAGCCCCACTACCGGGACCCCGTGGGGAAAACTGTTTTTT. Translating gives CASSPTTGTPWGKLFF.